This note documents a single T cell receptor (beta chain) sequence. The data derive from a study of shared clonotypes between healthy human individuals. The CDR3 contains 15 residues. Per germline, CDR1 SGHRS and CDR2 YFSETQ. V lost 3 bases and J lost 2, with 11 bases in between. Generated by immunoSEQ multiplex PCR, the TCRdb table keeps only in-frame clones and is missing some. The sample carries over a million clones, 65% to 75% recorded once. Sequences were obtained from memory CD4+ T cells sorted from blood. Sample subset: CD45RA-negative fraction. The TCR sequence derives from a man between 18 and 29 years old in good health. This chain uses TRBV5-1 with TRBJ2-2, with D tentatively TRBD1 or TRBD2 (5 bases each). Written as DNA, the CDR3 is TGCGCCAGCAGCTCGGGACGGATAAACACCGGGGAGCTGTTTTTT. This gives the protein CASSSGRINTGELFF.